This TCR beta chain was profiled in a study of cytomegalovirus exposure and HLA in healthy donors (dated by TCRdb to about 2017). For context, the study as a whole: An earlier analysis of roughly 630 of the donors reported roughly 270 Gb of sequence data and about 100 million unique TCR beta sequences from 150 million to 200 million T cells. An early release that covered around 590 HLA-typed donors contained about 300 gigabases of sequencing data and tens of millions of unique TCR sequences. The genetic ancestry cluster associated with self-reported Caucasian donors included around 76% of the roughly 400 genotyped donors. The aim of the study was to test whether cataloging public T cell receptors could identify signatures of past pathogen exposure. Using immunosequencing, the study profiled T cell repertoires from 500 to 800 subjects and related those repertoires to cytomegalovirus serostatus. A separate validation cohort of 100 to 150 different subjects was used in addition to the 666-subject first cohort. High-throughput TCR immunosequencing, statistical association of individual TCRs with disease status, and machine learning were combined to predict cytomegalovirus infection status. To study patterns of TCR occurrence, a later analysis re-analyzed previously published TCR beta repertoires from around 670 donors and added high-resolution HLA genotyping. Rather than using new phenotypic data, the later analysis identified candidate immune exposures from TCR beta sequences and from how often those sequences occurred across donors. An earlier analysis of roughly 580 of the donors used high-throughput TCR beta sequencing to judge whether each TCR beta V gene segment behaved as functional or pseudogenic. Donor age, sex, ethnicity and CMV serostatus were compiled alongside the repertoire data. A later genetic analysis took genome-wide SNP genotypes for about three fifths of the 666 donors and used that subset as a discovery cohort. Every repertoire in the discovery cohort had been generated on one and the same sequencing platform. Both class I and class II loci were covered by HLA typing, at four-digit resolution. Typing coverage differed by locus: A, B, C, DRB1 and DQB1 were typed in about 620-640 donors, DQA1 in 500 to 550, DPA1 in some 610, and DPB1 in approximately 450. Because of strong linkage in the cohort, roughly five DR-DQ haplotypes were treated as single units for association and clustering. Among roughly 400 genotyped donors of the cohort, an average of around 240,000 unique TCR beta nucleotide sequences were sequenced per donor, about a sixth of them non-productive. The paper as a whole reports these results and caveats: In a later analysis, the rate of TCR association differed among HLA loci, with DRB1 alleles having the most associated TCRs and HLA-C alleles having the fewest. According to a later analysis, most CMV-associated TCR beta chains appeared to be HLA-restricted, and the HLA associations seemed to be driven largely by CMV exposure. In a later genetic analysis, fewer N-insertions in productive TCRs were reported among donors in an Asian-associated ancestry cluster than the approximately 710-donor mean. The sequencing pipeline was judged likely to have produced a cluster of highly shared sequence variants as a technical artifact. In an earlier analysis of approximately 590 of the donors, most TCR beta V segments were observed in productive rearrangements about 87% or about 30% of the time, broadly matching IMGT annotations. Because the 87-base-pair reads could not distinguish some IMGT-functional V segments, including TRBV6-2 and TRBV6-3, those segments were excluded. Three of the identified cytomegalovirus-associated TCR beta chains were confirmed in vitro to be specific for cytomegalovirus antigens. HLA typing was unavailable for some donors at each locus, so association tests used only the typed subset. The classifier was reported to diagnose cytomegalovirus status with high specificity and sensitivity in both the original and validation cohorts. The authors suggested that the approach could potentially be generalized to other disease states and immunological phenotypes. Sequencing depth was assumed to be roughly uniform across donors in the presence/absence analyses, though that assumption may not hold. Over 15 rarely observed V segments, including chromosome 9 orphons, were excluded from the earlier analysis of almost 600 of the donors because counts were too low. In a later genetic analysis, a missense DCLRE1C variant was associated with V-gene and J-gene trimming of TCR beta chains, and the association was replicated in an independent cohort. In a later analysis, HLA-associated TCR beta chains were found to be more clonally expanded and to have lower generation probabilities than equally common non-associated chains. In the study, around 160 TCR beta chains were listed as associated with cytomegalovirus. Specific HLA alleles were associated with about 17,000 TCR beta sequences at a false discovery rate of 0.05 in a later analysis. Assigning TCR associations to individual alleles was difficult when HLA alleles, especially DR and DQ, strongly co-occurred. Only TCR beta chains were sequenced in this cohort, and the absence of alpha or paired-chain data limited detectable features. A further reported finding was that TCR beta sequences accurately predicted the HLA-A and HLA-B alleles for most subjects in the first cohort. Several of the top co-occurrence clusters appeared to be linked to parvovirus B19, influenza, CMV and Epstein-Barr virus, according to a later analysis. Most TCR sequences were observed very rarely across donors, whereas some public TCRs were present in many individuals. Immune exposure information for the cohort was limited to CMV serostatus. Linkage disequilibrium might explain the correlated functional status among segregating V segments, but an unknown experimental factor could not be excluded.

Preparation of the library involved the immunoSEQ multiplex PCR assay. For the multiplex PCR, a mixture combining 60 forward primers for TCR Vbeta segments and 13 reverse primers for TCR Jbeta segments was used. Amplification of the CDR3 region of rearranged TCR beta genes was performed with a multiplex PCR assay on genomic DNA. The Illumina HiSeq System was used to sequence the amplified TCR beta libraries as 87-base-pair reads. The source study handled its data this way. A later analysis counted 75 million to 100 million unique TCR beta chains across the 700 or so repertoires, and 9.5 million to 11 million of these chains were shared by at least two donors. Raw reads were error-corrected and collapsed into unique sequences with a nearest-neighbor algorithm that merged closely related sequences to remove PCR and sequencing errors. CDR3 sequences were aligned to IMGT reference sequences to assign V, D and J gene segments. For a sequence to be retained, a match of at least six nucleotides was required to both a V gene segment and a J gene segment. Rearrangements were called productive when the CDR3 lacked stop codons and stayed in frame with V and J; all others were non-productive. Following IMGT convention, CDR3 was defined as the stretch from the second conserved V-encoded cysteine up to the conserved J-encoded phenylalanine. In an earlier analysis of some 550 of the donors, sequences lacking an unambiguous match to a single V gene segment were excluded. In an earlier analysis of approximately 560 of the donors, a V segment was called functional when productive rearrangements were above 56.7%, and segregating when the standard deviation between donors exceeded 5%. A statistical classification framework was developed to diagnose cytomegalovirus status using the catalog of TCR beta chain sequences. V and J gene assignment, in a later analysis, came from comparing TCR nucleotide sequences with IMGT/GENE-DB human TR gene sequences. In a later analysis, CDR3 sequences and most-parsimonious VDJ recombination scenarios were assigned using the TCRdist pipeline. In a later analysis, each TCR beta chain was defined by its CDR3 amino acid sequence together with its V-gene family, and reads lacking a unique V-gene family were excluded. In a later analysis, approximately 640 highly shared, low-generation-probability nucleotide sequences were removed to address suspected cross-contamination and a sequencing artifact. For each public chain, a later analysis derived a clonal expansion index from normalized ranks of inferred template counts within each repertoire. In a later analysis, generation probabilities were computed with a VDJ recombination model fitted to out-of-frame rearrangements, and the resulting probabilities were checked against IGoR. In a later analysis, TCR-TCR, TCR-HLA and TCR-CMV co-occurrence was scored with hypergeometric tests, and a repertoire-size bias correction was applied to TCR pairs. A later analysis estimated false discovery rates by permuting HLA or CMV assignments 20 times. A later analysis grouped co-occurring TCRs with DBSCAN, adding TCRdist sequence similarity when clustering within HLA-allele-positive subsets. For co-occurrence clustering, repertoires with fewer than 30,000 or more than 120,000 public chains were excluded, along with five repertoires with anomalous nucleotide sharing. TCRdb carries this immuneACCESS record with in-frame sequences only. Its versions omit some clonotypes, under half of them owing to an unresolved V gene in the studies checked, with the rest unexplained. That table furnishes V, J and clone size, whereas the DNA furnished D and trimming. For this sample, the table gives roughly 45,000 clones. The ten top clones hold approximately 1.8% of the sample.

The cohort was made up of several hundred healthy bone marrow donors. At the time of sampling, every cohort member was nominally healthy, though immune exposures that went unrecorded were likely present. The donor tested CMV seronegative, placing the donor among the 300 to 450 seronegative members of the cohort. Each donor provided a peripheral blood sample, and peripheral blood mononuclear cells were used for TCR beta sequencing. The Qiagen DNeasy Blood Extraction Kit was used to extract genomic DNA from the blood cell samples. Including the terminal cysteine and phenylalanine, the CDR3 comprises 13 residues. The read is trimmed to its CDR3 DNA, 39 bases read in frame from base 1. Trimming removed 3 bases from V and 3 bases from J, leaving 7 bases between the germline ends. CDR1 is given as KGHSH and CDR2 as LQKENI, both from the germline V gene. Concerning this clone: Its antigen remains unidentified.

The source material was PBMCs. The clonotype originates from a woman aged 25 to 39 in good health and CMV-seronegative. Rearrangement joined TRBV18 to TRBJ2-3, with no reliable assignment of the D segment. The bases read TGTGCCAGCTCACCGTACTGGACAGATACGCAGTATTTT. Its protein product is CASSPYWTDTQYF.